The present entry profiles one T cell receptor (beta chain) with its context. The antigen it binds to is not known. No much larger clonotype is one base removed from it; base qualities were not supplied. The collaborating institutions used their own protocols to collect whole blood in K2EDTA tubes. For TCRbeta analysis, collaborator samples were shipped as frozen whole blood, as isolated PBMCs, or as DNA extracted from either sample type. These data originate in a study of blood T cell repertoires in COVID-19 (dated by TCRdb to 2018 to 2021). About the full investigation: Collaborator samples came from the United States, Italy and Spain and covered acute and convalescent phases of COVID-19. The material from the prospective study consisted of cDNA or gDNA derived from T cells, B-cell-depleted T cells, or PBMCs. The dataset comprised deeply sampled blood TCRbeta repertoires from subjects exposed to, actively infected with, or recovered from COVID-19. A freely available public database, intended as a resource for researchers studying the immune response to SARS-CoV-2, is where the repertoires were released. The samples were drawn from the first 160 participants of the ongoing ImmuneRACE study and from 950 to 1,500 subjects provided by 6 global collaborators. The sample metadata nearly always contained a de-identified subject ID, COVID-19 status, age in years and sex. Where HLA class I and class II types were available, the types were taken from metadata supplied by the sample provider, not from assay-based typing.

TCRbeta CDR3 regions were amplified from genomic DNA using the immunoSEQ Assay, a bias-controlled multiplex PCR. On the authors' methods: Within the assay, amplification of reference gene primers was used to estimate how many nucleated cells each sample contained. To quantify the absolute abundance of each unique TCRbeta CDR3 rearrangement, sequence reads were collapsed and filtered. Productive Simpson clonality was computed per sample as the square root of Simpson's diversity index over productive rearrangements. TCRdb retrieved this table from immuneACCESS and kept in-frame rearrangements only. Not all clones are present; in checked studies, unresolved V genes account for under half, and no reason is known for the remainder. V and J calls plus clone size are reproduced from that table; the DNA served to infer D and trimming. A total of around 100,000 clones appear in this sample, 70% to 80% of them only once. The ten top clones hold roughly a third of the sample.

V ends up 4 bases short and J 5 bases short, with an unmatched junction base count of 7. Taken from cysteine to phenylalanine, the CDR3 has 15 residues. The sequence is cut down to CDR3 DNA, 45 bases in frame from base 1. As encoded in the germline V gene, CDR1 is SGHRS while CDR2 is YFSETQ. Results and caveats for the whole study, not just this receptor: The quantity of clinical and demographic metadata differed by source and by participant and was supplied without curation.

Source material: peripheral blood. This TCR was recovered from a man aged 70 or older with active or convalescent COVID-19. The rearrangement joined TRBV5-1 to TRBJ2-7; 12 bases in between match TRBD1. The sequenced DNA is TGCGCCAGCAGCGTCTCCGGGACAGGGGGCAACGAGCAGTACTTC. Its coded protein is CASSVSGTGGNEQYF.